The rows below give T cell receptor beta chains drawn from one sample of a study of shared clonotypes between healthy human individuals. Profiling relied on immunoSEQ multiplex PCR, and the TCRdb table lists in-frame clones only, not all of them. The repertoire consists of under 600,000 clones, with approximately 97% occurring once and the leading ten covering about 0.06%. Sequenced: naive CD4+ T cells sorted from blood. The receptors were sampled from a woman in her twenties or thirties in good health. The CDR3 runs from the conserved cysteine through the conserved F or W. Fields, in order: J gene, D gene, V gene, clone size, CDR3 protein, CDR3 DNA. D genes are given only for firm matches. Clone sizes are given selectively: once, few, many, or a class where the clone is expanded.

J gene: TRBJ1-1; D gene: NA; V gene: TRBV19; clone size: once; CDR3 protein: CASSIKRNTEAFF; CDR3 DNA: TGTGCCAGTAGTATTAAGCGGAACACTGAAGCTTTCTTT
J gene: TRBJ2-1; D gene: NA; V gene: TRBV7-3; clone size: NA; CDR3 protein: CASSLTPSQNEQFF; CDR3 DNA: TGTGCCAGCAGCTTAACTCCCAGCCAGAATGAGCAGTTCTTC
J gene: TRBJ1-5; D gene: TRBD1; V gene: TRBV6-5; clone size: NA; CDR3 protein: CASSLTGSSNQPQHF; CDR3 DNA: TGTGCCAGCAGTTTGACAGGGTCGAGCAATCAGCCCCAGCATTTT
J gene: TRBJ2-2; D gene: NA; V gene: TRBV28; clone size: NA; CDR3 protein: CASSFPRGAAGELFF; CDR3 DNA: TGTGCCAGCAGTTTCCCGAGAGGGGCCGCGGGGGAGCTGTTTTTT
J gene: TRBJ1-4; D gene: TRBD1; V gene: TRBV18; clone size: NA; CDR3 protein: CASSVVQGEEEKLFF; CDR3 DNA: TGTGCCAGCTCCGTTGTCCAGGGGGAAGAAGAAAAACTGTTTTTT
J gene: TRBJ2-3; D gene: NA; V gene: TRBV11-2; clone size: NA; CDR3 protein: CASSRSNTDTQYF; CDR3 DNA: TGTGCCAGCTCGCGATCCAACACAGATACGCAGTATTTT
J gene: TRBJ2-4; D gene: NA; V gene: TRBV4-1; clone size: NA; CDR3 protein: CASSQPTRTEAKNIQYF; CDR3 DNA: TGCGCCAGCAGCCAACCAACTAGAACTGAGGCCAAAAACATTCAGTACTTC
J gene: TRBJ1-2; D gene: NA; V gene: TRBV11-2; clone size: NA; CDR3 protein: CASSPNSGYGYTF; CDR3 DNA: TGTGCCAGCAGCCCAAACTCGGGCTATGGCTACACCTTC
J gene: TRBJ1-6; D gene: TRBD1; V gene: TRBV28; clone size: NA; CDR3 protein: CASSFRSGQVRPILSPLHF; CDR3 DNA: TGTGCCAGCAGTTTCCGAAGCGGACAGGTCCGTCCGATTTTGTCACCCCTCCACTTT
J gene: TRBJ2-7; D gene: NA; V gene: TRBV5-6; clone size: NA; CDR3 protein: CASNINTGFWNEQYF; CDR3 DNA: TGTGCCAGCAACATTAACACAGGTTTCTGGAACGAGCAGTACTTC
J gene: TRBJ2-6; D gene: NA; V gene: TRBV28; clone size: NA; CDR3 protein: CASSPQSGAHGANVLTF; CDR3 DNA: TGTGCCAGCAGCCCCCAGTCTGGGGCGCACGGGGCCAACGTCCTGACTTTC
J gene: TRBJ1-6; D gene: NA; V gene: TRBV2; clone size: NA; CDR3 protein: CASSETGYNSPLHF; CDR3 DNA: TGTGCCAGCAGTGAAACAGGTTATAATTCACCCCTCCACTTT
J gene: TRBJ2-3; D gene: NA; V gene: TRBV21-1; clone size: once; CDR3 protein: CASSKTLAARSTDTQYF; CDR3 DNA: TGTGCCAGCAGCAAAACCCTCGCAGCCAGAAGCACAGATACGCAGTATTTT
J gene: TRBJ1-2; D gene: NA; V gene: TRBV6-1; clone size: NA; CDR3 protein: CASSELPAPDYGYTF; CDR3 DNA: TGTGCCAGCAGTGAATTGCCGGCCCCTGACTATGGCTACACCTTC
J gene: TRBJ2-7; D gene: NA; V gene: TRBV6-1; clone size: NA; CDR3 protein: CASSEWASTSYEQYF; CDR3 DNA: TGTGCCAGCAGTGAATGGGCCTCGACTAGCTACGAGCAGTACTTC
J gene: TRBJ2-7; D gene: NA; V gene: TRBV10-2; clone size: NA; CDR3 protein: CASSEGTGAYEQYF; CDR3 DNA: TGCGCCAGCAGTGAGGGGACCGGCGCCTACGAGCAGTACTTC
J gene: TRBJ2-2; D gene: NA; V gene: TRBV13; clone size: once; CDR3 protein: CASSPANRETGELFF; CDR3 DNA: TGTGCCAGCAGCCCCGCCAACAGAGAGACCGGGGAGCTGTTTTTT
J gene: TRBJ2-7; D gene: NA; V gene: TRBV5-4; clone size: NA; CDR3 protein: CASSFNGGGPPLEQYF; CDR3 DNA: TGTGCCAGCAGCTTCAATGGCGGGGGCCCCCCATTGGAGCAGTACTTC
J gene: TRBJ2-5; D gene: NA; V gene: TRBV25-1; clone size: NA; CDR3 protein: CASSKSGQVVETQYF; CDR3 DNA: TGTGCCAGCAGTAAATCTGGGCAGGTGGTTGAGACCCAGTACTTC
J gene: TRBJ2-7; D gene: TRBD1; V gene: TRBV2; clone size: NA; CDR3 protein: CASKGTGDYEQYF; CDR3 DNA: TGTGCCAGCAAGGGGACAGGGGACTACGAGCAGTACTTC
J gene: TRBJ2-7; D gene: NA; V gene: TRBV4-2; clone size: NA; CDR3 protein: CASSPKEEAVYEQYF; CDR3 DNA: TGTGCCAGCAGCCCCAAAGAGGAGGCGGTCTACGAGCAGTACTTC
J gene: TRBJ2-7; D gene: NA; V gene: TRBV7-2; clone size: NA; CDR3 protein: CASSFSLAQASYEQYF; CDR3 DNA: TGTGCCAGCAGCTTTAGCCTGGCACAAGCTTCCTACGAGCAGTACTTC
J gene: TRBJ1-1; D gene: NA; V gene: TRBV6-5; clone size: NA; CDR3 protein: CASSRTVGTEAFF; CDR3 DNA: TGTGCCAGCAGCAGAACTGTGGGCACTGAAGCTTTCTTT
J gene: TRBJ1-1; D gene: TRBD1; V gene: TRBV29-1; clone size: NA; CDR3 protein: CSGNDRGSEAFF; CDR3 DNA: TGCAGCGGGAACGACAGGGGCTCTGAAGCTTTCTTT
J gene: TRBJ2-1; D gene: NA; V gene: TRBV29-1; clone size: once; CDR3 protein: CSVEELAVNEQFF; CDR3 DNA: TGCAGCGTTGAGGAACTAGCTGTAAATGAGCAGTTCTTC
J gene: TRBJ2-5; D gene: NA; V gene: TRBV5-1; clone size: NA; CDR3 protein: CASSFSSELGTQYF; CDR3 DNA: TGCGCCAGCAGCTTCTCTAGCGAACTTGGGACCCAGTACTTC
J gene: TRBJ2-5; D gene: TRBD2; V gene: TRBV28; clone size: NA; CDR3 protein: CASSFSPVAGGKETQYF; CDR3 DNA: TGTGCCAGCAGTTTTTCCCCAGTAGCGGGAGGAAAAGAGACCCAGTACTTC